This T cell receptor beta chain was sequenced during a study of neurological immune-mediated disorders. Study findings and constraints: Whereas HTLV-1-associated myelopathy showed the most TCR clonal expansion, multiple sclerosis showed the least, with levels below those of healthy controls.

Healthy control samples came from blood bank volunteers in Maryland, USA. The study built unsorted libraries from 2 million PBMCs kept at -80 C. CDR1 LGHNA and CDR2 YNFKEQ come from the germline V gene. This CDR3 is 16 amino acids long. The V end was cut by 3 bases, the J end by 4 bases, with 17 bases between. The sample holds many counts of this clonotype. Its antigen is currently unknown. The cDNA was produced through 5'RACE with 10-nucleotide random UMIs. TCRdb ran MiXCR on the 5' RACE reads and lists one entry per CDR3 protein. The table records 27,000 or so distinct CDR3 sequences, more than 14% of them present only once.

Sequencing input: PBMCs. This clonotype originated in a man aged 70-80 years in good health. This rearrangement joins TRBV4-2 to TRBJ2-3; tentatively, D is TRBD2 (6 bases). CDR3 in amino acids: CASSQGDRRGADTQYF. CDR3 DNA sequence: TGTGCCAGCAGCCAGGGGGATCGGCGGGGAGCAGATACGCAGTATTTT.